This T cell receptor (beta chain) was captured in a study of response to subunit inactivated influenza vaccine. This CDR3 region has 12 residues. Looked up from germline, CDR1 is DFQATT and CDR2 is SNEGSKA (reference sequence). V was shortened by 3 bases and J by 3 bases, with 9 bases between the two germline ends. TCRdb analysed the RT-PCR reads with MiXCR anew, one entry per CDR3 protein. The table records about 310,000 distinct CDR3 sequences, about 20% of them present only once. Study observations and caveats: Authors suggested each seasonal flu vaccination may recruit only limited numbers of new T cells.

The table lists this clonotype with a few counts. Its antigen is unidentified. The source material was PBMCs from blood, sampled about 19 months after vaccination. This rearrangement joins TRBV20-1 to TRBJ2-7; D not certain. This receptor was identified in a man in his fifties or sixties who received an inactivated influenza vaccine. CDR3 sequence (DNA): TGCAGTGCTAGTGAAATGAGCTACGAGCAGTACTTC. This codes for CSASEMSYEQYF.